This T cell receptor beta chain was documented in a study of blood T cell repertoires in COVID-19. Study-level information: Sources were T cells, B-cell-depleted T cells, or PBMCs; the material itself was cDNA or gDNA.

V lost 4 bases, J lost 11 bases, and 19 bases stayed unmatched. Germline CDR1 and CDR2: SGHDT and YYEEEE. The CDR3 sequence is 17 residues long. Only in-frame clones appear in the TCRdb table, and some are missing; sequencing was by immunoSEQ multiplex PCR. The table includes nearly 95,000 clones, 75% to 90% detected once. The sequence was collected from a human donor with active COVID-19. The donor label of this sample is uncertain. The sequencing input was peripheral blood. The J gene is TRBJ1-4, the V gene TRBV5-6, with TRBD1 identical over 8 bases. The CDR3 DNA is TGTGCCAGCAGCCAGACCCGGACAGGGACCATGGGGGGGAAACTGTTTTTT. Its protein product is CASSQTRTGTMGGKLFF.